The 10 T cell receptor beta chains below all came from one sample that was sequenced in a study of CD8+CD57+ T cells in acquired aplastic anemia listed by TCRdb under 2018. Expansion of CD8+CD57+ cells had been shown by flow cytometry in the patients chosen for sequencing. For sequencing, an Illumina HiSeq 2000 was employed. Genomic DNA was used as template for profiling of TCR beta VDJ combinations and CDR3 sequences. TCRdb trimmed the raw reads at Q25, called clones with MiXCR and kept productive beta chains. Each entry is one CDR3 protein sequence, shown with its most common DNA and genes. The sample records some 140,000 distinct CDR3 sequences, about 48% of which are singletons. The ten largest clones add up to approximately 12% of the sample. The sample comprised sorted CD4+, CD8+, or CD8+CD57+ T cells (not recorded which) from PBMCs. The source is a human donor with aplastic anemia.

The chain is built from TRBV7-9 and TRBJ1-1; the D gene is possibly TRBD1 (5 bases). Germline CDR1 is SEHNR and CDR2 is FQNEAQ (reference sequence). Trimming cost V 4 bases and J 7 bases, with 10 bases left between them. This CDR3 region has 12 residues. The CDR3 DNA follows: TGTGCCAGCAGCTCGACAGCGATTGAAGCTTTCTTT. It specifies CASSSTAIEAFF.

This rearrangement joins TRBV27 to TRBJ2-3; perhaps TRBD2 as D (5 bases). Germline lookup yields CDR1 MNHEY and CDR2 SMNVEV (reference sequence). V lost 6 bases, J lost 8 bases, and 24 bases lay in between. The CDR3 has 16 amino acids. Here the CDR3 reads CASRRVTEHPGGTQYF. The CDR3 bases are TGTGCCAGCAGACGCGTTACAGAGCACCCTGGAGGTACGCAGTATTTT.

The rearrangement joins TRBV20-1 to TRBJ1-2; unclear D gene. Germline CDR1 and CDR2: DFQATT and SNEGSKA (reference sequence). V dropped 6 bases and J dropped 7 bases, with 15 bases sitting between them. The CDR3 has 12 amino acids. CDR3 amino acids: CSALQELGGYTF. In DNA, the CDR3 is TGCAGTGCCCTTCAGGAACTAGGTGGCTACACCTTC.

Remarks on this clonotype: Since a much larger clone is just one base distant, this may be a read error. V is TRBV7-6 and J is TRBJ2-2, with TRBD1 matching over 7 bases. V lost 5 bases, J lost 7 bases, and 13 bases stayed unmatched. The CDR3 extends over 16 amino acids. Germline V lookup: CDR1 SGHVS, CDR2 FNYEAQ. The CDR3 DNA reads as TGTGCCAGCAGCCGAACCCCACAGGGGACCCACGGGGAGCTGTTTTTT. Its protein is CASSRTPQGTHGELFF.

The genes are TRBV6-1 and TRBJ2-3, with 11 bases aligning to TRBD2. Losses at the gene ends were 6 bases for V and 0 bases for J; bases not matched to a gene: 5. CDR1 MNHNS and CDR2 SASEGT come from the germline V gene. This CDR3 has 16 amino acids. In DNA, the CDR3 is TGTGCCAGCAGCCGACTAGCGGGAATAAGCACAGATACGCAGTATTTT. It translates to CASSRLAGISTDTQYF.

The genes are TRBV27 and TRBJ2-3; D possibly matches TRBD1 or TRBD2 (5 bases each). The germline V and J ends were trimmed by 7 bases and 0 bases, with 20 bases remaining between them. There are 17 residues in the CDR3. Germline V lookup: CDR1 MNHEY, CDR2 SMNVEV (reference sequence). The CDR3 DNA reads TGTGCCAGCACTCCGCGCCGGGACGTTGCTAGCACAGATACGCAGTATTTT. Translating it yields CASTPRRDVASTDTQYF.

This chain uses TRBV2 with TRBJ2-1, with TRBD2 matching over 10 bases. Germline V lookup: CDR1 SNHLY, CDR2 FYNNEI. The junction had 9 bases not matched to a gene; V was cut back by 3 bases and J by 7 bases. The CDR3 covers 16 residues. The DNA of the CDR3 is TGTGCCAGCAGTGATCCAGCGGGGGGGCCGAGGAATGAGCAGTTCTTC. This sequence encodes CASSDPAGGPRNEQFF.

On this clonotype itself: At one end the junction does not follow the germline gene, possibly because of a read error. This sequence joins TRBV10-3 and TRBJ2-2; 7 bases match TRBD1. Germline CDR1 ENHRY, CDR2 SYGVKD. The CDR3 runs 17 residues. The CDR3, as DNA: TGTGCCAGCAGTCCCCAAATCGACAGGGTCGACACCGGGGAGCTGTTTTTT. The encoded protein is CASSPQIDRVDTGELFF.

This sequence joins TRBV11-1 and TRBJ1-2; D is unclear. Germline CDR1 SGHAT, CDR2 FQDESV (reference sequence). The V end was cut by 1 base, the J end by 0 bases, with 15 bases between. There are 17 residues in the CDR3. The CDR3 sequence is CASSLVQGLVPNYGYTF. For the CDR3, the DNA is TGTGCCAGCAGCTTAGTGCAAGGACTAGTACCTAACTATGGCTACACCTTC.

This clonotype came up many times. The genes are TRBV11-2 and TRBJ2-7; 7 bases agree with TRBD2. The germline CDR1 and CDR2 sequences are SGHAT and FQNNGV. V lost 2 bases to trimming and J lost 2 bases; unmatched junction nucleotides: 6. The length of the CDR3 is 15 residues. CDR3 DNA: TGTGCCAGCAGCTTAAGCCCTAGCGGTACCTACGAGCAGTACTTC. Encoded protein: CASSLSPSGTYEQYF.